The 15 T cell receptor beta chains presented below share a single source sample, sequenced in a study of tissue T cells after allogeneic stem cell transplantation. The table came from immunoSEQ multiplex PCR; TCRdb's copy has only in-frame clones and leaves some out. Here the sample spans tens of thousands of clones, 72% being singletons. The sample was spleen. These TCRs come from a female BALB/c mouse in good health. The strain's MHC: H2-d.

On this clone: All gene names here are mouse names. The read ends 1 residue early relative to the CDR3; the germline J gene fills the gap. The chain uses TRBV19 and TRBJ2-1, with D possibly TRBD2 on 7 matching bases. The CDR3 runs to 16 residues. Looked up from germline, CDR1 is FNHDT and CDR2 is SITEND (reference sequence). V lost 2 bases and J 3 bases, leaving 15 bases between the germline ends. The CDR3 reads CASSISGGRVYAEQFF. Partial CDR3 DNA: TGTGCCAGCAGTATCTCCGGGGGGCGCGTCTATGCTGAGCAGTTC. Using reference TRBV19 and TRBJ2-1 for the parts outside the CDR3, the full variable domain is GGIITQTPKFLIGQEGQKLTLKCQQNFNHDTMYWYRQDSGKGLRLIYYSITENDLQKGDLSEGYDASREKKSSFSLTVTSAQKNEMAVFLCASSISGGRVYAEQFFGPGTRLTVL.

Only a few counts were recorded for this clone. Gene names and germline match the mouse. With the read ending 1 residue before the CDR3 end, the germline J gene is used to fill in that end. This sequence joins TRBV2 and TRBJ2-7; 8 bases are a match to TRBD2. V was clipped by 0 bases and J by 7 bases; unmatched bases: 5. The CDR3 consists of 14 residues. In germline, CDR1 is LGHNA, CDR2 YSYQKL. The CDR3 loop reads CASSQEDWDLEQYF. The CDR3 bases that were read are TGTGCCAGCAGCCAAGAGGACTGGGATCTGGAACAGTAC.

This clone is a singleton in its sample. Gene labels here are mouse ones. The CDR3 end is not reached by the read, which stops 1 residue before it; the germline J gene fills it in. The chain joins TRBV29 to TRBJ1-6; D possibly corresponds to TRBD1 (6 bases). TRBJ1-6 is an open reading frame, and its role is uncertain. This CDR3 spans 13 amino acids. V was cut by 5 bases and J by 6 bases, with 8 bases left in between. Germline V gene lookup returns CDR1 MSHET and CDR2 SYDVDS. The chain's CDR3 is CASSLRGNSPLYF. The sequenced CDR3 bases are TGTGCTAGCAGTCTCAGGGGTAATTCGCCCCTCTAC.

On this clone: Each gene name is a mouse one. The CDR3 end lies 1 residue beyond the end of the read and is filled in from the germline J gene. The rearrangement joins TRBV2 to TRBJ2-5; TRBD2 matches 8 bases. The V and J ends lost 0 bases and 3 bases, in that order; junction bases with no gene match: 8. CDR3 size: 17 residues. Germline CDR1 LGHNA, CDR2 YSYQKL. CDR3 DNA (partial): TGTGCCAGCAGCCAAGATGGGGGGGGGCGCGGGCAAGACACCCAGTAC. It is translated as CASSQDGGGRGQDTQY. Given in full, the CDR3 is CASSQDGGGRGQDTQYF.

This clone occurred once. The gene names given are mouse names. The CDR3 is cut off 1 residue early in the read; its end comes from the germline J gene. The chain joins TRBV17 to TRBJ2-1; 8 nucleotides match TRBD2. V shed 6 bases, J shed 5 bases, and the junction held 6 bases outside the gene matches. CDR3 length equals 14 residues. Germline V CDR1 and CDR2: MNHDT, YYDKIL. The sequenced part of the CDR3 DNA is TGTGCTAGCAGAGCGGGGGGGCGAGATGCTGAGCAGTTC. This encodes CASRAGGRDAEQF. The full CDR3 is CASRAGGRDAEQFF.

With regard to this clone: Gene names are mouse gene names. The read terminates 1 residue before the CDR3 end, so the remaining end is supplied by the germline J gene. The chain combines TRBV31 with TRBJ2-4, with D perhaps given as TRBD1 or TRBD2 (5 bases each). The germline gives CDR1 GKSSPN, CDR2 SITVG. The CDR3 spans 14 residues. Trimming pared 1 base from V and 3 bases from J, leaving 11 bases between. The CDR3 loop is CAWSPHGAQNTLYF. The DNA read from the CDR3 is TGTGCCTGGAGTCCCCACGGGGCCCAAAACACCTTGTAC.

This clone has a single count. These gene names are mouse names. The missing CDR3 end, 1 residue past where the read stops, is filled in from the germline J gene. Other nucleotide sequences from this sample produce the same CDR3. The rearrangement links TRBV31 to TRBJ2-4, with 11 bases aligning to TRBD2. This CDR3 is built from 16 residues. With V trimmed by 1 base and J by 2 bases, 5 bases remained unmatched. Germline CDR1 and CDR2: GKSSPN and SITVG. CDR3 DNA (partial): TGTGCCTGGAGTCCCCGGGACTGGGGGCCTCAAAACACCTTGTAC. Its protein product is CAWSPRDWGPQNTLY. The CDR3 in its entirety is CAWSPRDWGPQNTLYF. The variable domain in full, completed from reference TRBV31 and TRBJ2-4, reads AQTIHQWPVAEIKAVGSPLSLGCTIKGKSSPNLYWYWQATGGTLQQLFYSITVGQVESVVQLNLSASRPKDDQFILSTEKLLLSHSGFYLCAWSPRDWGPQNTLYFGAGTRLSVL.

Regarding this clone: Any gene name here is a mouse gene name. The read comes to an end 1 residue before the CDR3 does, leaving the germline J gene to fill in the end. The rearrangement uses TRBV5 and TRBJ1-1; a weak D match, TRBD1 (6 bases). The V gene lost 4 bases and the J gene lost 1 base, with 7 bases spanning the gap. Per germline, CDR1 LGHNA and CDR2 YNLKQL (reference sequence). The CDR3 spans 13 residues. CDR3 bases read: TGTGCCAGCAGCCCCAGGGGAAACACAGAAGTCTTC. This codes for CASSPRGNTEVF. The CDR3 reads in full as CASSPRGNTEVFF.

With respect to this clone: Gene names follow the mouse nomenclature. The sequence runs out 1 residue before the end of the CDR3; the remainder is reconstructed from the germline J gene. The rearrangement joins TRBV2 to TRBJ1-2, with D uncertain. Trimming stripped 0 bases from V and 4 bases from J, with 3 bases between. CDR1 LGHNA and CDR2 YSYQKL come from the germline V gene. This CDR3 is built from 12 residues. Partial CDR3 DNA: TGTGCCAGCAGCCAAGATGCCTCCGACTACACC. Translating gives CASSQDASDYT. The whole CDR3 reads CASSQDASDYTF.

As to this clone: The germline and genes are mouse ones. CDR3 DNA (partial): TGTGCCAGCAGTGATGCCGGGACAGGGGAGGGGGACACCCAGTAC. It codes for CASSDAGTGEGDTQY. The whole CDR3 sequence is CASSDAGTGEGDTQYF. The chain carries TRBV13-1 and TRBJ2-5; 10 bases line up with TRBD1. The read ends 1 residue shy of where the CDR3 ends; the end is completed using the germline J gene. V was clipped by 0 bases and J by 6 bases; unmatched bases: 7. There are 16 residues in the CDR3. Germline V gene lookup returns CDR1 NSHNY and CDR2 SYGAGN.

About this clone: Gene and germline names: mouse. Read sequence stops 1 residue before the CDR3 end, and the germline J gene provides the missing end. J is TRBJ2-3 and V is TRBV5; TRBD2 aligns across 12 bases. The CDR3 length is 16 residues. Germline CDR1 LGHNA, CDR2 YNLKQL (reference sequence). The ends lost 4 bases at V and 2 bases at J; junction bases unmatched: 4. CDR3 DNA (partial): TGTGCCAGCAGCCGCCGGGACTGGGGGGATGCAGAAACGCTGTAT. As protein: CASSRRDWGDAETLY. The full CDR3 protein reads CASSRRDWGDAETLYF.

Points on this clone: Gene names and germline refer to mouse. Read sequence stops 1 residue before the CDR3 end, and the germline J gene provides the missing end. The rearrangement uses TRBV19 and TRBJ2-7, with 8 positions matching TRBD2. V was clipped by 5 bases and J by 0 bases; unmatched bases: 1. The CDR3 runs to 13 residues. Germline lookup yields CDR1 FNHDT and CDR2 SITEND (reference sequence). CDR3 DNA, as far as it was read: TGTGCCAGCAGGACTGGGGACTCCTATGAACAGTAC. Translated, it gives CASRTGDSYEQY. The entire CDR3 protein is CASRTGDSYEQYF.

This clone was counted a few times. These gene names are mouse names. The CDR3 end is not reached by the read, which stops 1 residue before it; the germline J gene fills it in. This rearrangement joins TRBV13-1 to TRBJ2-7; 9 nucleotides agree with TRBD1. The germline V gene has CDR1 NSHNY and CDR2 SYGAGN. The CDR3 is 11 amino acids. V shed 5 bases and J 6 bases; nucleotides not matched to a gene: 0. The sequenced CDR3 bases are TGTGCCAGCAGGGGACAGGGTGAACAGTAC. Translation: CASRGQGEQY. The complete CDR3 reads CASRGQGEQYF.

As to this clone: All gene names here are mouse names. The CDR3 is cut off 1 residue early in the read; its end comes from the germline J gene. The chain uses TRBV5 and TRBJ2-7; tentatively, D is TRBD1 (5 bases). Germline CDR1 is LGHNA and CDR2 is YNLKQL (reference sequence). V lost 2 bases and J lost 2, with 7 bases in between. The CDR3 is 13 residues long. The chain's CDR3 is CASSQRQTYEQYF. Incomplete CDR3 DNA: TGTGCCAGCAGCCAAAGACAGACCTATGAACAGTAC.

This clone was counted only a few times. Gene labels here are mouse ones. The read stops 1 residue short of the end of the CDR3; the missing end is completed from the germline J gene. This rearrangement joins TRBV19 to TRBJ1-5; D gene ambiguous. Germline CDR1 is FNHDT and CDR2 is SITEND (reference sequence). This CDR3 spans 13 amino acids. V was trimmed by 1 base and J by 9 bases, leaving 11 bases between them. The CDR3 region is CASSILAGGAPLF. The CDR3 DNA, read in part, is TGTGCCAGCAGTATATTGGCAGGCGGGGCTCCGCTT. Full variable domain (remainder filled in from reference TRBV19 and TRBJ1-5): GGIITQTPKFLIGQEGQKLTLKCQQNFNHDTMYWYRQDSGKGLRLIYYSITENDLQKGDLSEGYDASREKKSSFSLTVTSAQKNEMAVFLCASSILAGGAPLFGEGTRLSVL.